This TCR beta chain was sequenced for a study of blood T cells in healthy people across ages. For the second PCR, which ran for about 6 to 11 cycles, a sample-barcoded 5' primer and a J-beta primer mix were used. The template-switch adaptor was a 5' adaptor with 12 random nucleotides. It tagged each cDNA molecule. TCRdb reanalysed the 5' RACE reads using MiXCR and keeps one entry per CDR3 protein. Here the sample spans 750,000 or so distinct CDR3 sequences, about 25% being singletons. V lost 7 bases and J lost 9, with 13 bases in between. This CDR3 comprises 13 residues. Per germline, CDR1 SGHTA and CDR2 FQGNSA. Whole-study results and caveats: Older age coincided with a roughly linear decline in TCR beta diversity per million T cells.

Details on this clonotype: The antigen remains undetermined. In this CDR3 the conserved last residue, phenylalanine or tryptophan, is missing, so a read error is likely.

These data were also reused for a study on T cells of mothers and their children. That study reports: Reads recorded for TCR beta CDR3 numbered over 8 million per mother and about 3 million per child.

The chain joins TRBV7-2 to TRBJ1-6; tentative D call: TRBD1 (5 bases). This receptor was taken from a boy younger than 18 in good health. The sequenced sample consisted of blood. CDR3: CASNNWGSSPLHL. The CDR3 DNA reads as TGTGCCAGCAATAATTGGGGGAGTTCACCCCTCCACCTT.